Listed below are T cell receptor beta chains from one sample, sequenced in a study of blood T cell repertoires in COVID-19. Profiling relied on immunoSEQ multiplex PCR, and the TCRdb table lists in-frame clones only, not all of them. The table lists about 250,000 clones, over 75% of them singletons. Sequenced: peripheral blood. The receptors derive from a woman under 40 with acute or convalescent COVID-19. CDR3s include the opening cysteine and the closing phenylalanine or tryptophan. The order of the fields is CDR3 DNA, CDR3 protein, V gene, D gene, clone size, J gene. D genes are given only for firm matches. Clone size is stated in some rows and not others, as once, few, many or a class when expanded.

DNA: TGTGCCAGTAGTAAATCACTAGATTACAATGAGCAGTTCTTC; CDR3: CASSKSLDYNEQFF; V: TRBV19; D: NA; size: NA; J: TRBJ2-1
DNA: TGTGCCAGTAGTATCCTAGGACAGGTGATGATCTACGAGCAGTACTTC; CDR3: CASSILGQVMIYEQYF; V: TRBV19; D: TRBD1; size: NA; J: TRBJ2-7
DNA: TGTGCCAGCAGCAACGGACAGGGGGCTGAAGCTTTCTTT; CDR3: CASSNGQGAEAFF; V: TRBV6-6; D: TRBD1; size: few; J: TRBJ1-1
DNA: TGTGCCAGTAGGTGGGGGCAGGGTGAGCAGTACTTC; CDR3: CASRWGQGEQYF; V: TRBV19; D: NA; size: once; J: TRBJ2-7
DNA: TGTGCCAGCAGCTTAATGGGACTAGCGAGCGAGCAGTACTTC; CDR3: CASSLMGLASEQYF; V: TRBV7-2; D: TRBD2; size: few; J: TRBJ2-7
DNA: TGTGCCAGCAGAACAGGGTTCTCTGGAAACACCATATATTTT; CDR3: CASRTGFSGNTIYF; V: TRBV2; D: NA; size: few; J: TRBJ1-3
DNA: TGCAGCGTTGAACGGACAGGGCACTATGGCTACACCTTC; CDR3: CSVERTGHYGYTF; V: TRBV29-1; D: TRBD1; size: NA; J: TRBJ1-2
DNA: TGTGCCAGCAGTTACGACAGGGTCCAGCCCCAGCATTTT; CDR3: CASSYDRVQPQHF; V: TRBV6-2/TRBV6-3; D: TRBD1; size: NA; J: TRBJ1-5
DNA: TGTGCCAGCAGCTTAGTAAGGGGGGGAGATGGCTACACCTTC; CDR3: CASSLVRGGDGYTF; V: TRBV7-2; D: NA; size: few; J: TRBJ1-2
DNA: TGCGCCAGCAGCCAGGGGACTAGCGGGAGCCGAGATACGCAGTATTTT; CDR3: CASSQGTSGSRDTQYF; V: TRBV4-3; D: TRBD2; size: NA; J: TRBJ2-3
DNA: TGCGCCAGCAGCCCGGGACAGGGGATTGCCTCCTACGAGCAGTACTTC; CDR3: CASSPGQGIASYEQYF; V: TRBV5-1; D: TRBD1; size: NA; J: TRBJ2-7
DNA: TGTGCCAGCTTGAGCCGAGCAGGGGACACCGGGGAGCTGTTTTTT; CDR3: CASLSRAGDTGELFF; V: TRBV11-3; D: NA; size: once; J: TRBJ2-2
DNA: TGTGCCACCAGCAGAGGACTCGGGCTAGCGGGATCCTCCTACAATGAGCAGTTCTTC; CDR3: CATSRGLGLAGSSYNEQFF; V: TRBV15; D: TRBD2; size: NA; J: TRBJ2-1
DNA: TGTGCCAGCAGCGTAAGGGACAGGACTTACAATGAGCAGTTCTTC; CDR3: CASSVRDRTYNEQFF; V: TRBV9; D: TRBD1; size: NA; J: TRBJ2-1
DNA: TGTGCCAGCAGTTTAGCGGGAGGGCCCGGGGAGCTGTTTTTT; CDR3: CASSLAGGPGELFF; V: TRBV27; D: TRBD2; size: NA; J: TRBJ2-2
DNA: TGTGCCAGCAGACGAACTGGGAGGGGTGAGACCCAGTACTTC; CDR3: CASRRTGRGETQYF; V: TRBV7-2; D: TRBD2; size: NA; J: TRBJ2-5
DNA: TGCGCCAGAACGGGAGGGGTAGCGGGAAGTGAGCAGTTCTTC; CDR3: CARTGGVAGSEQFF; V: TRBV10-1; D: TRBD2; size: NA; J: TRBJ2-1
DNA: TGTGCCTGGAACAAGGGGGCAGGTGGTGAAAAACTGTTTTTT; CDR3: CAWNKGAGGEKLFF; V: TRBV30; D: TRBD1; size: NA; J: TRBJ1-4
DNA: TGTGCCAGCAGTTACGGGGCTCTGGCCCAGTACTTC; CDR3: CASSYGALAQYF; V: TRBV6-2/TRBV6-3; D: NA; size: once; J: TRBJ2-5
DNA: TGTGCCAGCAGCCCGGAGAGTCGGTTCTATGGCTACACCTTC; CDR3: CASSPESRFYGYTF; V: TRBV5-4; D: NA; size: NA; J: TRBJ1-2
DNA: TGTGCCAGCAGCTCAAGATCGACTAGCGGGAGGAGGAACACCGGGGAGCTGTTTTTT; CDR3: CASSSRSTSGRRNTGELFF; V: TRBV7-9; D: TRBD2; size: NA; J: TRBJ2-2
DNA: TGTGCCAGCAGTTACCTCGGGAGGGGCACAGATACGCAGTATTTT; CDR3: CASSYLGRGTDTQYF; V: TRBV6-2/TRBV6-3; D: TRBD2; size: NA; J: TRBJ2-3
DNA: TGTGCCAGCAGCGTGGGGACAGGGTCTGGAAACACCATATATTTT; CDR3: CASSVGTGSGNTIYF; V: TRBV9; D: TRBD1; size: once; J: TRBJ1-3
DNA: TGTGCCATCAGTGAGATTATCGTTCTTGGCAGCAATCAGCCCCAGCATTTT; CDR3: CAISEIIVLGSNQPQHF; V: TRBV10-3; D: NA; size: once; J: TRBJ1-5
DNA: TGTGCCAGCAGCCAAGATCTATCGTATGAGACCCAGTACTTC; CDR3: CASSQDLSYETQYF; V: TRBV3-1/TRBV3-2; D: NA; size: NA; J: TRBJ2-5